Listed below are T cell receptor beta chains from one sample, sequenced in a study of blood T cell repertoires in COVID-19. The method was immunoSEQ multiplex PCR; TCRdb's version includes in-frame clones alone and lacks a portion of them. The data hold 88,000 or so clones, with roughly 77% observed a single time. The sequenced sample was peripheral blood. Receptors originate from a human donor in a cohort sampled during active COVID-19. The CDR3 runs from the conserved cysteine through the conserved F or W. The order of the fields is CDR3 length, J gene, V gene, CDR3 protein.

>14|TRBJ1-2|TRBV28
CASSLTGPNYGYTF
>17|TRBJ2-2|TRBV7-9
CASSLDIAGVDTGELFF
>19|TRBJ2-1|TRBV3-1/TRBV3-2
CASSPSPGTSGRGLDEQFF
>16|TRBJ2-7|TRBV19
CASSKLRTSRGYEQYF
>13|TRBJ2-3|TRBV4-3
CASSQETSHTQYF
>12|TRBJ1-1|TRBV6-5
CASAVLIPEAFF
>15|TRBJ2-7|TRBV9
CASSVGGVGSYEQYF
>14|TRBJ2-7|TRBV4-1
CASSQDAVRDEQYF
>17|TRBJ1-5|TRBV6-2/TRBV6-3
CASSYSSAGVGNQPQHF
>16|TRBJ2-1|TRBV5-5
CASSLVGREWGNEQFF
>16|TRBJ2-2|TRBV19
CASSMGREFSTGELFF
>13|TRBJ1-5|TRBV12-3/TRBV12-4
CASSLLGRQPQHF
>20|TRBJ2-6|TRBV7-8
CASSSTPGLAGLTGANVLTF
>15|TRBJ2-7|TRBV18
CASSSGTESTYEQYF
>14|TRBJ2-5|TRBV5-1
CASSTEAGWETQYF
>16|TRBJ1-5|TRBV3-1/TRBV3-2
CASSQGQGHLNQPQHF
>15|TRBJ2-1|TRBV6-5
CASSPDREIYNEQFF
>15|TRBJ1-1|TRBV19
CASSIRQNLNTEAFF
>15|TRBJ2-7|TRBV11-2
CASSFGTSDPREQYF
>11|TRBJ2-2|TRBV7-8
CASWEPGELFF
>14|TRBJ1-5|TRBV19
CASLQGFGNQPQHF
>17|TRBJ1-2|TRBV19
CASSMGQLEGSLGGYTF
>13|TRBJ2-7|TRBV28
CASAGSLGYEQYF
>14|TRBJ2-1|TRBV4-1
CASSQPKASVEQFF
>11|TRBJ2-7|TRBV10-2
CASTFDREQYF
>14|TRBJ2-7|TRBV3-1/TRBV3-2
CASSRGPRPYEQYF
>16|TRBJ1-5|TRBV12-5
CASGLVIRGVDQPQHF
>14|TRBJ2-7|TRBV15
CATSRVQGAYEQYF
>17|TRBJ2-1|TRBV4-3
CASSQDWGLAYYNEQFF
>16|TRBJ2-1|TRBV9
CASSVDPAGGDNEQFF
>15|TRBJ2-3|TRBV14
CASSSFASRTDTQYF
>13|TRBJ1-2|TRBV12-3/TRBV12-4
CASSLGLGTPGTF
>13|TRBJ2-2|TRBV7-8
CASSLAGAGELFF
>15|TRBJ1-4|TRBV15
CATSRYREGNEKLFF
>15|TRBJ1-1|TRBV27
CASRRRQGASTEAFF
>15|TRBJ1-4|TRBV5-1
CASSLERVPNEKLFF
>15|TRBJ1-5|TRBV29-1
CSVAMEGGPGQPQHF
>14|TRBJ2-7|TRBV3-1/TRBV3-2
CASSQRQGALEQYF
>18|TRBJ2-3|TRBV5-1
CASSLPTSVRQRGDTQYF
>15|TRBJ1-4|TRBV18
CASSPTWGVGEKLFF
>16|TRBJ2-3|TRBV18
CASSPRTGGRTDTQYF
>17|TRBJ2-4|TRBV11-2
CASSLVRTSGPKNIQYF
>15|TRBJ1-2|TRBV11-1
CASSSTGGDNYGYTF
>14|TRBJ2-5|TRBV28
CASRPGTAEETQYF
>13|TRBJ2-3|TRBV5-1
CASSLLGQDTQYF
>15|TRBJ1-1|TRBV6-5
CASRRQAGKVTEAFF
>16|TRBJ2-1|TRBV24-1
CATSDSRRGVLDEQFF
>16|TRBJ2-1|TRBV25-1
CASSEGASGSNNEQFF
>12|TRBJ2-2|TRBV27
CASTTNTGELFF
>14|TRBJ2-7|TRBV4-2
CASGDRDSTYEQYF
>14|TRBJ2-5|TRBV11-3
CASSPGSAQETQYF
>16|TRBJ1-1|TRBV14
CASSQGGSSVQAEAFF
>16|TRBJ2-4|TRBV18
CASSPGVREWENIQYF
>16|TRBJ2-5|TRBV6-5
CASSYWAGGLRETQYF
>13|TRBJ2-2|TRBV4-1
CASSQENTGELFF
>16|TRBJ2-7|TRBV7-9
CASSLVIGTRSYEQYF
>17|TRBJ2-1|TRBV7-9
CASSLRLAGGPGNEQFF